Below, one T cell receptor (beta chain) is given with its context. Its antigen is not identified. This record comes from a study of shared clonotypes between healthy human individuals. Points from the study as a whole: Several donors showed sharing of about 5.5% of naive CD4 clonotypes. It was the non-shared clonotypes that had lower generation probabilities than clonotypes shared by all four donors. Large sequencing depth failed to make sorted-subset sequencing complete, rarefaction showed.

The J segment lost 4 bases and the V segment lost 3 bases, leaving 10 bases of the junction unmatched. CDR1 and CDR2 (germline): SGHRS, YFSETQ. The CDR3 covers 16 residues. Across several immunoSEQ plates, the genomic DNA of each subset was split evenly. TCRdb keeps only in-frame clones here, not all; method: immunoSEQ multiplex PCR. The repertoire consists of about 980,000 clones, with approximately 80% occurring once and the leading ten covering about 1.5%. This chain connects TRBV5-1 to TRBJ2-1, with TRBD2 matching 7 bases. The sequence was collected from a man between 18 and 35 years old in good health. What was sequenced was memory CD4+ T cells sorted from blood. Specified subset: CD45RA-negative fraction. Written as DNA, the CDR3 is TGCGCCAGCAGCTCCAGGCCCCAAGCGGGGTACAATGAGCAGTTCTTC. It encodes CASSSRPQAGYNEQFF.